This record looks at one T cell receptor beta chain sequence and its context. Which antigen it targets is not known. A commercial ELISA kit detecting HCMV-specific IgG in serum was used to determine HCMV serostatus. Ficoll density gradient centrifugation was used to isolate peripheral blood mononuclear cells from blood. The data are from a study of T cells expressing NK-cell markers (dated by TCRdb to 2019 to 2021). About the study as a whole: Three sorted T-cell subsets (CD3+CD56+NKG2C+, CD3+CD56+NKG2C- and CD3+CD56-NKG2C+) from roughly eight donors had their TCR beta-chain repertoires profiled. Among the eight sequenced donors, only one was HCMV-seronegative, while the other seven were HCMV-seropositive. All eight donors whose samples were sequenced were randomly selected healthy volunteers, three of them men and five women. Illumina HiSeq 2000/2500, MiSeq or NextSeq was used to sequence libraries as 2 x 150 bp reads. Results and caveats for the whole study, not just this receptor: In 5 to 7 donors, the dominant CD3+CD56+NKG2C+ clonotypes ranked among the top 10 CD8+ clonotypes, making up about 1.0-7.5% of CD8+ T cells. Whether the expanded NKG2C-expressing T cell clones were specific for HCMV antigens was left unclear. Those dominant clonotypes were again the most abundant among CD3+CD56-NKG2C+ cells in a handful of donors, at about 25-65%.

From cysteine to phenylalanine, the CDR3 is 16 amino acids long. DNA for this receptor is not on file. As encoded in the germline V gene (reference sequence), CDR1 is SEHNR while CDR2 is FQNEAQ. This sample was sequenced with an Illumina HiSeq 2000. TCR beta cDNA libraries were prepared using 5'RACE template switching, which introduced a universal primer site and unique molecular identifiers. Priming for cDNA synthesis came from the TCR beta constant segment, and two successive PCR amplification steps followed. Per the original workflow: MIGEC handled demultiplexing of the reads and grouping by UMI, while MiTCR was used to assemble and quantify clonotypes. Only TCR cDNA sequences supported by at least two reads were kept to exclude erroneous sequences. The tcR package was used for downstream repertoire analysis, and clonotypes were matched across fractions by CDR3 nucleotide sequence plus V segment. Antigen specificity was annotated against VDJdb with VDJmatch, allowing one amino acid substitution in CDR3. TCRdb reprocessed the reads, reporting each CDR3 protein sequence once and no DNA. What appears here as the V and J calls and clone size reflects TCRdb's work, not the paper's. This sample's table carries about 430,000 distinct CDR3 sequences. Under 1.5% of the sample is held by the ten biggest clonotypes.

The sequenced sample was blood T cells: a sorted CD56 or NKG2C T cell subset, CD4+ or CD8+ T cells, or bulk PBMC T cells (not recorded which). This sequence uses TRBV7-9 and TRBJ2-5; TCRdb names TRBD2, which stays unverified in the absence of DNA. This clonotype was obtained from a woman in her forties or fifties in good health. Donor details come from another sample of the same person, matched by shared clones. The CDR3: CASSLGGLPYQETQYF.